The present entry profiles one T cell receptor (beta chain) with its context. This clone has a handful of counts. Its antigen is currently not known. Base qualities are not at hand, and no much larger clone is one base apart. The library was produced with the immunoSEQ multiplex PCR assay. RNA was extracted from all samples and reverse transcribed into cDNA as template for TCR sequencing. SuperScript III was used for first-strand cDNA synthesis, primed with a 2:1 mix of oligo-dT and random hexamers. A synthetic immune receptor repertoire was used to assess amplification bias, and residual bias was removed computationally. From the authors' description of their analysis: Raw reads were preprocessed to remove errors, and CDR3 was defined by IMGT conventions from the conserved cysteine to phenylalanine. Clonality was computed by normalizing Shannon entropy by log2 of the number of productive unique TCRs and subtracting the result from 1. Whether scalp clones were CD4 or CD8 was inferred by matching scalp TCRbeta sequences against CD4 and CD8 repertoires sorted from blood. Held by TCRdb, this immuneACCESS table contains in-frame sequences only and omits some clones. Under half of the omission traces to an unresolved V gene where checked; the cause of the rest is unknown. V, J and clone size are taken as reported in that table, and D and trimming were inferred from the DNA itself. In this sample the table shows over 200,000 clones, 50% to 65% of which occur a single time. 0.45% of the sample goes to the ten largest clones.

This sample was taken from a study of CD8+ T cells in alopecia areata (dated 2018 in TCRdb). About the full investigation: The treated patients, all with moderate-to-severe alopecia areata, were enrolled in an open-label pilot trial of oral tofacitinib given at 5 to 10 mg twice daily. Tofacitinib was administered for 6 to 18 months, and 6 months of follow-up off drug were then conducted to assess delayed response and recurrence. In both human patients and the C3H/HeJ mouse model, the study applied high-throughput TCRbeta sequencing to look at T cell clonal expansion in alopecia areata. In humans, TCRbeta sequencing was performed on scalp tissue and on sorted CD4+ and CD8+ peripheral blood T cells from healthy controls and from patients with patchy or totalis/universalis alopecia areata. Tofacitinib-treated patients had biopsies at baseline and at 4 and 24 weeks of treatment, with a later scalp biopsy in several patients. Scalp clonality was compared among normal scalp (n=4), patchy alopecia areata scalp (n=8), and alopecia totalis/universalis scalp (n=8). The RNA source kit depended on sample type: the PAXgene miRNA kit for fixed scalp, the miRNeasy kit for PBMCs, and the RNeasy kit for mouse skin. Amplification of TCRbeta CDR3 regions was done by immunoSEQ multiplex PCR using 35 Vbeta forward primers and 13 Jbeta reverse primers. Findings and caveats that apply to the study as a whole: Compared with mice, TCR sequences shared between patients were less clear, possibly partly because of HLA diversity across the patient population. Compared with normal scalp, lesional scalp had higher clonality and more expanded CD8+ clones, particularly in alopecia totalis/universalis, a pattern that suggests antigenic drive. Resident alphabeta T cells in normal human skin are also sequenced, complicating scalp TCR repertoire analysis, unlike mouse skin dominated by gammadelta T cells.

Interpreted using the paper, the time point label stands for: baseline before oral tofacitinib. Lesional scalp punch biopsies and peripheral blood were collected from alopecia areata patients. After PBMCs were isolated by density centrifugation and stained for CD3, CD4 and CD8, a FACSAria was used to sort CD4+ and CD8+ T cells. The CDR3 contains 15 residues, cysteine and phenylalanine counted. Only CDR3 DNA remains: 45 bases, in frame from the first base. The sequenced sample was CD4+ T cells sorted from blood, obtained at week 0. The receptor was isolated from a human donor with alopecia areata. The chain couples TRBV12-2 to TRBJ1-2. TRBV12-2 is a known pseudogene. In nucleotides, the sequence is TGTGCAAGTCGCTTAGCATATCCGGGTAACTATGGCTACACCTTC. Its coded protein is CASRLAYPGNYGYTF.